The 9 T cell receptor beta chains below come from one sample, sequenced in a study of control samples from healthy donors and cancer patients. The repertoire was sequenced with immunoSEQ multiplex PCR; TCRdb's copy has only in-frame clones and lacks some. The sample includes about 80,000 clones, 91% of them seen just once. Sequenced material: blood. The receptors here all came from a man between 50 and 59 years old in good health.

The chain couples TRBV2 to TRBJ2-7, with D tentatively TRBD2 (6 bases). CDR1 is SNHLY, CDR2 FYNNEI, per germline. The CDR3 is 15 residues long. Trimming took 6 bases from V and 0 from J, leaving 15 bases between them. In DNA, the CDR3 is TGTGCCAGCAGGGGACTCCACCTGAGCTCCTACGAGCAGTACTTC. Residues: CASRGLHLSSYEQYF.

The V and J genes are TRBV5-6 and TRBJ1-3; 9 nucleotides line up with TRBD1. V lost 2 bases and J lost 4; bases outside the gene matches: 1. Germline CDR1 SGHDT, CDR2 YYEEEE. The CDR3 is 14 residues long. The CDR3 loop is CASSFGQGGNTIYF. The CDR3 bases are TGTGCCAGCAGCTTCGGACAGGGGGGAAACACCATATATTTT.

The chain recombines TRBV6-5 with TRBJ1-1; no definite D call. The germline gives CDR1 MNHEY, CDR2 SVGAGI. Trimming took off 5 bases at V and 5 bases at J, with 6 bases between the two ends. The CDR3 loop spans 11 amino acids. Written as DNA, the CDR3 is TGTGCCAGCAGTCGTGATACTGAAGCTTTCTTT. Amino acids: CASSRDTEAFF.

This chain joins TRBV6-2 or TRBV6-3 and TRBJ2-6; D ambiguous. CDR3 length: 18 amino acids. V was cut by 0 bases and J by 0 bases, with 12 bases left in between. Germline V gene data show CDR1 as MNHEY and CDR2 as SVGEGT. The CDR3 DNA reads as TGTGCCAGCAGTTACTCGATGGACGGAAGCTCTGGGGCCAACGTCCTGACTTTC. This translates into CASSYSMDGSSGANVLTF.

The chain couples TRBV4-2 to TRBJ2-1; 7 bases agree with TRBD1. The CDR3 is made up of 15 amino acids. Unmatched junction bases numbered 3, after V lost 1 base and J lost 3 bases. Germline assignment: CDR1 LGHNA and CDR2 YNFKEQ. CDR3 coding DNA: TGTGCCAGCAGCCAAGGCCGGGACAGCTACAATGAGCAGTTCTTC. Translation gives CASSQGRDSYNEQFF.

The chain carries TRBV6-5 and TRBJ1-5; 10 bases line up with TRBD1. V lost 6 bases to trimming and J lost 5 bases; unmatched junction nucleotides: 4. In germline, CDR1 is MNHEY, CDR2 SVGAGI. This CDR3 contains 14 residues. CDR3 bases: TGTGCCAGCAGCGACAGGGGGCTATATCAGCCCCAGCATTTT. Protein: CASSDRGLYQPQHF.

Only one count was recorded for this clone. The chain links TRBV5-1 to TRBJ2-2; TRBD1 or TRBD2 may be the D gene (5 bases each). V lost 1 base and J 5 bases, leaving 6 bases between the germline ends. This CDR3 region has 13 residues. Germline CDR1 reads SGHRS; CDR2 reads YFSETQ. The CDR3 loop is CASSLWGTGELFF. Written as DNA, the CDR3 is TGCGCCAGCAGCTTGTGGGGGACCGGGGAGCTGTTTTTT.

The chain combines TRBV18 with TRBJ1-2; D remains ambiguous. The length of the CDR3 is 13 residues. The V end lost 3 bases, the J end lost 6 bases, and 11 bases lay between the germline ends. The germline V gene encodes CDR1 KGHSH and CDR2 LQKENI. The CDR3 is CASSPPDGHGYTF. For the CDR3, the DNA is TGTGCCAGCTCACCTCCGGACGGCCATGGCTACACCTTC. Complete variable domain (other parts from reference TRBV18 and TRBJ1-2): NAGVMQNPRHLVRRRGQEARLRCSPMKGHSHVYWYRQLPEEGLKFMVYLQKENIIDESGMPKERFSAEFPKEGPSILRIQQVVRGDSAAYFCASSPPDGHGYTFGSGTRLTVV.

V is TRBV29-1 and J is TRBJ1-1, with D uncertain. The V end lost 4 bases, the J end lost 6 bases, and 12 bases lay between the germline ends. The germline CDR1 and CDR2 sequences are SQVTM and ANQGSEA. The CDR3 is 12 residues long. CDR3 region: CSVVVGNPEAFF. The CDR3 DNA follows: TGCAGCGTTGTGGTGGGAAACCCTGAAGCTTTCTTT.